This TCR beta chain was identified in a study of monozygotic twins with inflammatory bowel disease. After re-calling the 5' RACE reads, TCRdb lists one entry per CDR3 protein, DNA absent. The table lists around 380,000 distinct CDR3 sequences. Regarding this clonotype: Antigen: not known.

The CDR3 sequence is 15 residues long. Germline V lookup: CDR1 SGHRS, CDR2 YFSETQ. Study conclusions and caveats: Relative clonotype sharing with others was diminished in IBD patients versus healthy twins, particularly with disease activity.

The total RNA came straight from whole blood, and T cells were not sorted beforehand. The chain has TRBV5-1 and TRBJ1-6; TCRdb indicates TRBD1, and absent DNA this call remains unverified. Sequenced material: blood. The TCR was taken from a human donor with ulcerative colitis or Crohn's disease, or a healthy co-twin of an affected twin (not recorded which). CDR3 amino acids: CASSPGTGSRSPLHF.